The 24 T cell receptor beta chains in this list originate from one sample, sequenced in a study of regulatory T cells in long-lasting Graves disease. The authors built TCR beta libraries using iRepertoire HTBI primers and Arm-PCR of CDR3 regions. TCRdb independently ran MiXCR on the multiplex PCR reads; one entry per CDR3 protein. The sample has 350,000 to 450,000 distinct CDR3 sequences; approximately 15% are singletons. The time point here: newly diagnosed GD, antithyroid drugs for less than 3 months. RNA from PBMCs was the source of the TCR library. The sample was also linked to a second study, of T cells in Graves' hyperthyroidism and ophthalmopathy.

This material consisted of peripheral blood mononuclear cells (PBMCs), taken at new diagnosis, from a patient treated with antithyroid drugs. The origin of the receptors is a woman aged 40 to 50 with Graves disease.

This clonotype was found many times. V is TRBV12-3 or TRBV12-4 and J is TRBJ2-1; 8 nucleotides agree with TRBD1. V trimming: 3 bases; J trimming: 7 bases; junction bases outside the gene matches: 11. This CDR3 spans 16 amino acids. DNA of the CDR3: TGTGCCAGCAGTTTTTCCCGACAGGGGACGGGGAATGAGCAGTTCTTC. This sequence encodes CASSFSRQGTGNEQFF.

Ten or more counts support this clonotype. The chain recombines TRBV11-2 with TRBJ2-6, with D perhaps TRBD2 (5 bases). The CDR3 sequence is 17 residues long. In germline, CDR1 is SGHAT, CDR2 FQNNGV. V gave up 4 bases and J gave up 0 bases, with 13 bases separating them. The DNA for the CDR3 is TGTGCCAGCAGCTGGGAGTTACTCATCTCTGGGGCCAACGTCCTGACTTTC. Protein product: CASSWELLISGANVLTF.

This clonotype was counted many times. The rearrangement uses TRBV11-3 and TRBJ2-1, with TRBD1 as a possible D gene (5 bases). The CDR3 runs 20 residues. Trimming took 0 bases from V and 2 from J, leaving 23 bases between them. CDR1 and CDR2 from the germline V gene are SGHNT and YENEEA. DNA for the CDR3: TGTGCCAGCAGCTTAGATAGGGCAGGGTTGCCTCCGGGCCCCTACAATGAGCAGTTCTTC. Translating gives CASSLDRAGLPPGPYNEQFF.

This clonotype appeared many times. The rearrangement links TRBV11-2 to TRBJ1-2; no reliable D call. The CDR3 has 16 residues. In germline, CDR1 is SGHAT, CDR2 FQNNGV. The V end was cut by 0 bases, the J end by 2 bases, with 13 bases between. For the CDR3, the DNA is TGTGCCAGCAGCTTAGATCTGGAACAGACCAACTATGGCTACACCTTC. It codes for CASSLDLEQTNYGYTF.

The chain carries TRBV19 and TRBJ2-3, with D perhaps given as TRBD1 or TRBD2 (5 bases each). V dropped 4 bases and J dropped 8 bases, with 16 bases sitting between them. Germline V gene data show CDR1 as LNHDA and CDR2 as SQIVND (reference sequence). There are 14 residues in the CDR3. CDR3 in DNA: TGTGCCAGTAGTACAGGAGGACAACAAATTACGCAGTATTTT. It codes for CASSTGGQQITQYF. Combining the CDR3 with reference TRBV19 and TRBJ2-3 gives the whole variable domain DGGITQSPKYLFRKEGQNVTLSCEQNLNHDAMYWYRQDPGQGLRLIYYSQIVNDFQKGDIAEGYSVSREKKESFPLTVTSAQKNPTAFYLCASSTGGQQITQYFGPGTRLTVL.

This clonotype has ten or more counts. This sequence joins TRBV9 and TRBJ2-1; maybe TRBD1 (6 bases). CDR3 size: 16 residues. CDR1 is SGDLS and CDR2 is YYNGEE in the germline V gene. V lost 2 bases to trimming and J lost 0 bases, with 12 bases between them. CDR3 amino acids: CASSVDTGSSYNEQFF. As DNA, the CDR3 is TGTGCCAGCAGCGTGGACACAGGGAGCTCCTACAATGAGCAGTTCTTC.

At least ten counts were recorded for this clonotype. The chain is built from TRBV28 and TRBJ2-1; 13 bases are a match to TRBD2. V trimming: 3 bases; J trimming: 0 bases; junction bases outside the gene matches: 5. Germline CDR1 MDHEN, CDR2 SYDVKM. This CDR3 has 18 residues. DNA of the CDR3: TGTGCCAGCAGTTTCGCACTAGCGGGAGGGCGCTCCTACAATGAGCAGTTCTTC. It codes for CASSFALAGGRSYNEQFF.

This clonotype was recorded only once. V usage is TRBV11-2 and J usage is TRBJ2-1; 14 bases map to TRBD2. V lost 5 bases to trimming and J lost 0 bases; unmatched junction nucleotides: 6. Germline CDR1 and CDR2: SGHAT and FQNNGV. This CDR3 contains 18 residues. Written as DNA, the CDR3 is TGTGCCAGCAGCCCAGGGACTAGCGGGGGCGCCTCCTACAATGAGCAGTTCTTC. It is translated as CASSPGTSGGASYNEQFF.

The CDR3 loop is CASSSRDRGPGELFF. The CDR3 DNA reads as TGCGCCAGCAGCAGCCGGGACAGGGGGCCCGGGGAGCTGTTTTTT. This chain uses TRBV5-1 with TRBJ2-2, with 12 bases aligning to TRBD1. After removal of 4 bases from V and 6 bases from J, the junction contained 4 bases not matched to a gene. Germline CDR1 is SGHRS and CDR2 is YFSETQ. The CDR3 is 15 amino acids.

The V call is TRBV18, the J call TRBJ2-7; the D is unclear. Germline CDR1 KGHSH, CDR2 LQKENI. The CDR3 loop spans 15 amino acids. The V end was cut by 1 base, the J end by 1 base, with 11 bases between. In DNA, the CDR3 is TGTGCCAGCTCACCACAAGGGTCCACTTCCTACGAGCAGTACTTC. It is translated as CASSPQGSTSYEQYF.

This clonotype was observed a few times. The chain's CDR3 is CASSLGYRYSNQPQHF. In DNA, the CDR3 is TGTGCCAGCAGCTTAGGATACAGGTATAGCAATCAGCCCCAGCATTTT. V and J are TRBV7-8 and TRBJ1-5; TRBD1 might be the D (5 bases). Germline CDR1 reads SGHVS; CDR2 reads FQNEAQ. CDR3 length: 16 residues. The V end was cut by 1 base, the J end by 0 bases, with 10 bases between.

This rearrangement joins TRBV5-6 to TRBJ1-2; D call uncertain. Trimming stripped 0 bases from V and 4 bases from J, with 7 bases between. This CDR3 has 13 residues. Germline V gene data show CDR1 as SGHDT and CDR2 as YYEEEE. Here the CDR3 reads CASSLDRIYGYTF. The CDR3 DNA is TGTGCCAGCAGCTTGGACCGGATCTATGGCTACACCTTC.

This clonotype was recorded at least ten times. V is TRBV5-1 and J is TRBJ2-1; TRBD2 aligns across 11 bases. The CDR3 has 18 amino acids. Unmatched junction bases numbered 11, after V lost 3 bases and J lost 3 bases. Germline CDR1 SGHRS, CDR2 YFSETQ. CDR3 loop: CASSSGLADRILYNEQFF. DNA of the CDR3: TGCGCCAGCAGCTCGGGACTAGCGGACCGAATCCTCTACAATGAGCAGTTCTTC.

This clonotype came up many times. The DNA is omitted, as the CDR3 cannot be located on it reliably, and the CDR3 follows TCRdb's listing. The J gene is TRBJ2-5, the V gene TRBV20-1; TRBD1, the table's D call, lacks a check against the DNA. CDR1 is DFQATT and CDR2 is SNEGSKA in the germline V gene (reference sequence). The CDR3 sequence runs 17 residues, both termini included. This chain's CDR3 is CSARRAGTGFFGETQYF.

A few counts support this clonotype. The J gene is TRBJ2-3, the V gene TRBV6-1; 11 bases fit TRBD2. Per the germline V gene, CDR1 is MNHNS and CDR2 is SASEGT. Trimming at V came to 5 bases and at J to 3 bases, leaving 16 bases not matched to a gene. The CDR3 is 19 amino acids. CDR3 residues: CASSPRGVAGGPETDTQYF. CDR3 in DNA: TGTGCCAGCAGTCCCCGGGGGGTAGCGGGAGGGCCGGAAACAGATACGCAGTATTTT.

This clonotype was picked up many times. V usage is TRBV7-6 and J usage is TRBJ2-3, with unresolved D. The J call is uncertain, as TRBJ2-7 better fits the DNA end. Germline V gives CDR1 SGHVS, CDR2 FNYEAQ. This CDR3 has 13 amino acids. The CDR3 protein is CASSRAFRDEQYF. CDR3 in DNA: TGTGCCAGCAGCAGGGCCTTTCGAGACGAGCAGTACTTC.

This clonotype has ten or more counts. This chain links TRBV28 with TRBJ1-2, with D uncertain. From germline, CDR1 is MDHEN and CDR2 SYDVKM. Trimming stripped 4 bases from V and 5 bases from J, with 14 bases between. The length of the CDR3 is 14 residues. CDR3 sequence reads: CASSWARLSYGYTF. The CDR3 DNA follows: TGTGCCAGCAGTTGGGCCCGACTCTCTTATGGCTACACCTTC.

The sample holds many counts of this clonotype. The chain combines TRBV12-3 or TRBV12-4 with TRBJ1-1, with D possibly being TRBD1 (6 bases). V was cut by 6 bases and J by 0 bases, with 17 bases left in between. The CDR3 is 16 amino acids. The CDR3 protein is CASRVREGELNTEAFF. The CDR3, as DNA: TGTGCCAGCAGAGTGCGGGAGGGGGAATTGAACACTGAAGCTTTCTTT.

This clonotype was observed a handful of times. This chain connects TRBV20-1 to TRBJ2-2; D remains unclear. V lost 6 bases, J lost 0 bases, and 5 bases lay in between. The CDR3 has 12 residues. CDR1 and CDR2 from the germline V gene are DFQATT and SNEGSKA (reference sequence). CDR3 sequence (DNA): TGCAGTGCAGCCTCGAACACCGGGGAGCTGTTTTTT. Translation gives CSAASNTGELFF.

This clonotype was seen repeatedly, ten times or more. This chain connects TRBV20-1 to TRBJ2-3, with 13 nucleotides matching TRBD2. The germline gives CDR1 DFQATT, CDR2 SNEGSKA (reference sequence). This CDR3 has 14 amino acids. V lost 6 bases to trimming and J lost 4 bases; unmatched junction nucleotides: 4. The DNA of the CDR3 is TGCAGTGCGCGTACTAGCGGGAGGGCAGATACGCAGTATTTT. This translates into CSARTSGRADTQYF.

The V and J genes are TRBV27 and TRBJ2-2; 7 bases agree with TRBD1. The CDR3 sequence is 16 residues long. CDR1 and CDR2 from the germline V gene are MNHEY and SMNVEV (reference sequence). V gave up 2 bases and J gave up 2 bases; unmatched junction bases: 5. CDR3 sequence (DNA): TGTGCCAGCAGTTTAAGTCCAGGGGGAAACACCGGGGAGCTGTTTTTT. Encoded protein: CASSLSPGGNTGELFF.

This clonotype was detected only a few times. The CDR3 coding sequence is TGTGCCAGCAGCTTGGGTGTTAACAGGGGGCTGTTGAATGAGCAGTTCTTC. This gives the protein CASSLGVNRGLLNEQFF. The rearrangement uses TRBV5-4 and TRBJ2-1; 9 positions match TRBD1. With 0 bases clipped from V and 7 bases from J, the junction kept 11 bases outside the gene matches. The CDR3 sequence is 17 residues long. Germline values: CDR1 SGHNT, CDR2 YYREEE (reference sequence).

This clonotype was counted at least ten times. The chain couples TRBV11-2 to TRBJ2-7; D is unresolved. Germline lookup yields CDR1 SGHAT and CDR2 FQNNGV. There are 14 residues in the CDR3. V lost 1 base to trimming and J lost 1 base, with 8 bases between them. The CDR3 reads CASSLGSSSYEQYF. In DNA form, the CDR3 reads TGTGCCAGCAGCTTAGGAAGTTCGTCCTACGAGCAGTACTTC. Full variable domain (rest looked up from reference TRBV11-2 and TRBJ2-7): EAGVAQSPRYKIIEKRQSVAFWCNPISGHATLYWYQQILGQGPKLLIQFQNNGVVDDSQLPKDRFSAERLKGVDSTLKIQPAKLEDSAVYLCASSLGSSSYEQYFGPGTRLTVT.

This clonotype was detected ten times or more. The V call is TRBV28, the J call TRBJ2-1; TRBD2 matches at 8 bases. Germline V gene lookup returns CDR1 MDHEN and CDR2 SYDVKM. With 3 bases clipped from V and 3 bases from J, the junction kept 4 bases outside the gene matches. The CDR3 loop spans 15 amino acids. As DNA, the CDR3 is TGTGCCAGCAGTTTTCCTAGCGGGCACTACAATGAGCAGTTCTTC. This gives the protein CASSFPSGHYNEQFF.